The 15 T cell receptor beta chains reported below all come from one sample, sequenced in a study of CD8+ T cells in alopecia areata. RNA was isolated and reverse transcribed to cDNA, the sequencing template. Produced via immunoSEQ multiplex PCR; TCRdb's table is partial and in-frame only. The sample yields around 190,000 clones, more than 50% seen once. The sample was CD8+ T cells sorted from blood. These receptors came from a human donor in good health.

Details on this clone: Other DNA sequences of this sample code for an identical CDR3. J is TRBJ2-7 and V is TRBV19; 7 bases match TRBD1. The CDR3 totals 13 residues. Germline V gene sequence: CDR1 LNHDA, CDR2 SQIVND (reference sequence). The ends lost 5 bases at V and 3 bases at J; junction bases unmatched: 4. The CDR3 DNA follows: TGTGCCAGTAGTCCCGGACAGGACTACGAGCAGTACTTC. It is translated as CASSPGQDYEQYF.

This clone has a single count. J is TRBJ1-2 and V is TRBV7-9; D uncertain. Germline loops: CDR1 SEHNR, CDR2 FQNEAQ (reference sequence). The CDR3 covers 15 residues. Between the trimmed V and J ends, which lost 4 bases and 5 bases, there was a span of 17 bases. CDR3 DNA: TGTGCCAGCAGCTCCCCCCAGGACCGCTTTTATGGCTACACCTTC. Its translation: CASSSPQDRFYGYTF.

The chain joins TRBV25-1 to TRBJ1-1, with TRBD1 as a possible D gene (6 bases). V dropped 8 bases and J dropped 9 bases, with 16 bases sitting between them. The CDR3 spans 12 residues. Per the germline V gene, CDR1 is MGHDK and CDR2 is SYGVNS. CDR3 in amino acids: CASAPLGTKAFF. CDR3 nucleotide sequence: TGTGCCAGCGCCCCTCTCGGGACAAAAGCTTTCTTT.

This clone has just a few counts. The gene calls are TRBV7-8 and TRBJ2-7; 11 bases agree with TRBD2. The CDR3 has 13 residues. CDR1 is SGHVS, CDR2 FQNEAQ, per germline. With V trimmed by 5 bases and J by 9 bases, 6 bases remained unmatched. The CDR3 DNA follows: TGTGCCAGCAGCCTTAGCGGGGGGGCAGGGCAGTACTTC. It translates to CASSLSGGAGQYF.

CDR3 coding DNA: TGTGCCAGCAGCCCAGGGATGACCTCCTACGAGCAGTACTTC. As protein: CASSPGMTSYEQYF. The rearrangement joins TRBV11-2 to TRBJ2-7; D is perhaps TRBD1 (5 bases). The CDR3 contains 14 residues. Germline V gene sequence: CDR1 SGHAT, CDR2 FQNNGV. V was clipped by 5 bases and J by 0 bases, with 11 bases between them.

V is TRBV29-1 and J is TRBJ2-3; D gene ambiguous. Germline lookup yields CDR1 SQVTM and CDR2 ANQGSEA. Trimming cost V 7 bases and J 3 bases, with 23 bases left between them. This CDR3 has 16 residues. The chain's CDR3 is CSARVRPRMGTDTQYF. The CDR3 nucleotides read TGCAGCGCACGTGTCAGACCTCGGATGGGTACAGATACGCAGTATTTT.

The chain couples TRBV27 to TRBJ1-5; 7 bases agree with TRBD1. The CDR3 is 15 residues long. V lost 5 bases to trimming and J lost 2 bases; unmatched junction nucleotides: 6. Germline-derived CDR1 and CDR2 are MNHEY and SMNVEV (reference sequence). In DNA, the CDR3 is TGTGCCAGCAGTCGGACAGGTACTGGCAATCAGCCCCAGCATTTT. This encodes CASSRTGTGNQPQHF.

V usage is TRBV11-2 and J usage is TRBJ2-1; 9 bases align to TRBD2. This CDR3 has 16 residues. Trimming cost V 0 bases and J 8 bases; bases outside gene matches: 8. Germline values: CDR1 SGHAT, CDR2 FQNNGV. For the CDR3, the DNA is TGTGCCAGCAGCTTAGACTGGCGGGGGGGCCTCGATGAGCAGTTCTTC. This translates into CASSLDWRGGLDEQFF.

CDR3 in amino acids: CSVGDRATTEAFF. For the CDR3, the DNA is TGCAGCGTTGGAGACAGGGCGACCACTGAAGCTTTCTTT. The rearrangement links TRBV29-1 to TRBJ1-1; 7 bases match TRBD1. The CDR3 runs to 13 residues. The germline CDR1 and CDR2 sequences are SQVTM and ANQGSEA. The V segment lost 4 bases and the J segment 4 bases; nucleotides outside the gene matches: 6.

The J gene is TRBJ2-3, the V gene TRBV4-1; the D is unclear. The CDR3 length is 17 residues. Deletions cut 0 bases from V and 1 base from J, with 14 bases between. Germline CDR1 reads MGHRA; CDR2 reads YSYEKL. CDR3 nucleotide sequence: TGCGCCAGCAGCCAAGATCCTACCCCCCGGGGCACAGATACGCAGTATTTT. Protein: CASSQDPTPRGTDTQYF.

This clone has a count of ten or more. V usage is TRBV4-1 and J usage is TRBJ2-5; D remains unclear. The V gene's germline CDR1 is MGHRA and CDR2 YSYEKL. CDR3 length equals 14 residues. Trimming shortened V by 2 bases and J by 3 bases, and 10 bases separated the two germline ends. The CDR3 bases are TGCGCCAGCAGCCAAATGACGTCTAAAGAGACCCAGTACTTC. It encodes CASSQMTSKETQYF.

J is TRBJ2-7 and V is TRBV4-1; 8 nucleotides match TRBD2. This CDR3 comprises 14 residues. The J segment lost 3 bases and the V segment lost 1 base, leaving 2 bases of the junction unmatched. Germline-derived CDR1 and CDR2 are MGHRA and YSYEKL. The CDR3 DNA reads as TGCGCCAGCAGCCAAGGACTAGCGAACTACGAGCAGTACTTC. Translated, it gives CASSQGLANYEQYF.

The rearrangement uses TRBV19 and TRBJ1-2; D is perhaps TRBD1 (5 bases). Germline CDR1 is LNHDA and CDR2 is SQIVND (reference sequence). This CDR3 is built from 13 residues. V was clipped by 5 bases and J by 7 bases, with 14 bases between them. The CDR3 loop is CASSAAGWSGYTF. For the CDR3, the DNA is TGTGCCAGTAGTGCCGCAGGGTGGAGTGGCTACACCTTC. Full variable domain (missing parts from reference TRBV19 and TRBJ1-2): DGGITQSPKYLFRKEGQNVTLSCEQNLNHDAMYWYRQDPGQGLRLIYYSQIVNDFQKGDIAEGYSVSREKKESFPLTVTSAQKNPTAFYLCASSAAGWSGYTFGSGTRLTVV.

The V gene is TRBV12-5, the J gene TRBJ2-3; 7 bases fit TRBD1. Germline V lookup: CDR1 LGHNT, CDR2 FRNRAP. The CDR3 runs to 15 residues. J gave up 2 bases and V 3 bases, and 5 bases lay outside the gene matches. The CDR3 here is CASGFQGQDTDTQYF. CDR3 coding DNA: TGTGCTAGTGGTTTTCAAGGACAGGACACAGATACGCAGTATTTT.

The rearrangement links TRBV4-1 to TRBJ2-1; 10 bases are shared with TRBD1. This CDR3 has 15 residues. Germline assignment: CDR1 MGHRA and CDR2 YSYEKL. J was trimmed by 4 bases and V by 7 bases; bases with no gene match: 7. The CDR3 here is CASNPTGGRYNEQFF. CDR3 nucleotide sequence: TGCGCCAGCAACCCGACAGGGGGCCGGTACAATGAGCAGTTCTTC.